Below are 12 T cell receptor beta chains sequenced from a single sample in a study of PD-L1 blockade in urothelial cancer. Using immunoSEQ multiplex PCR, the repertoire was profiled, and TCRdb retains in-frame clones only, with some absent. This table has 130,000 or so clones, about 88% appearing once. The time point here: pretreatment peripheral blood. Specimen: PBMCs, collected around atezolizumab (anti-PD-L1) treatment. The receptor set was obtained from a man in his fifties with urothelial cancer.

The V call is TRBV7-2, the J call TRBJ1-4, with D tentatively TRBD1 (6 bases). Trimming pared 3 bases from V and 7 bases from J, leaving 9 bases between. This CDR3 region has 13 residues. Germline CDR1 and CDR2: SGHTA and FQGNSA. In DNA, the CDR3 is TGTGCCAGCAGCTTTAGCAGGGGTGAAAAACTGTTTTTT. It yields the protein CASSFSRGEKLFF.

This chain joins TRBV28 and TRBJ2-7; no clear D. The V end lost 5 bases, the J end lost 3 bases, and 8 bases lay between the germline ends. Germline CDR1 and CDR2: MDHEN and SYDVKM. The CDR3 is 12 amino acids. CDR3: CASSPRGYEQYF. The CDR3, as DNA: TGTGCCAGCAGTCCCCGCGGCTACGAGCAGTACTTC. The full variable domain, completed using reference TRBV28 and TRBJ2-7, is DVKVTQSSRYLVKRTGEKVFLECVQDMDHENMFWYRQDPGLGLRLIYFSYDVKMKEKGDIPEGYSVSREKKERFSLILESASTNQTSMYLCASSPRGYEQYFGPGTRLTVT.

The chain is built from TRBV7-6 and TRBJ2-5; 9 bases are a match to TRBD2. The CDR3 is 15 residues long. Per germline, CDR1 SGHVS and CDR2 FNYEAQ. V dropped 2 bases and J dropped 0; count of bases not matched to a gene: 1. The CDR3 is CASSLLAGYQETQYF. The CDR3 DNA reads TGTGCCAGCAGCTTACTAGCGGGGTACCAAGAGACCCAGTACTTC.

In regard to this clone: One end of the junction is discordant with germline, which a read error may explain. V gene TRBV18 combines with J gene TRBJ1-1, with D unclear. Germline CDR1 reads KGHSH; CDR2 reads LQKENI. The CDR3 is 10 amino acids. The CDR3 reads CASSGKETRF. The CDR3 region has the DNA TGTGCCAGCTCAGGGAAAGAAACTAGATTT.

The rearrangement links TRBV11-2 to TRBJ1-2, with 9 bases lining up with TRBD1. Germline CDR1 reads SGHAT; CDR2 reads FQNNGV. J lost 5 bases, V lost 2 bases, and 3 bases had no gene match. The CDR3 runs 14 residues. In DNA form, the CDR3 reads TGTGCCAGCAGCTTAAACGGACAGGGGTATGGCTACACCTTC. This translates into CASSLNGQGYGYTF.

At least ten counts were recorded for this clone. This CDR3 reads CAISEHLAGEDQETQYF. CDR3 bases: TGTGCCATCAGTGAACATCTAGCGGGAGAGGACCAAGAGACCCAGTACTTC. This chain uses TRBV10-3 with TRBJ2-5, with 10 bases that match TRBD2. From germline, CDR1 is ENHRY and CDR2 SYGVKD. CDR3 length: 17 residues. V lost 3 bases, J lost 0 bases, and 7 bases stayed unmatched.

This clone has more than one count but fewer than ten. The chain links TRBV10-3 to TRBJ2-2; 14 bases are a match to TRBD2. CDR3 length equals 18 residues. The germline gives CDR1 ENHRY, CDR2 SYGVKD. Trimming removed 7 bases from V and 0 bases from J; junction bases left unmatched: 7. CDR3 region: CAITTGLAGEPNTGELFF. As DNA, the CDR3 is TGTGCCATCACCACGGGACTAGCGGGAGAACCGAACACCGGGGAGCTGTTTTTT.

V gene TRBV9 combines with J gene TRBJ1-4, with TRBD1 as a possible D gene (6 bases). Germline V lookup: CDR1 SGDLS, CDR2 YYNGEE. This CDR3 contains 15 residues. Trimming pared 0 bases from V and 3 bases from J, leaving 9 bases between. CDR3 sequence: CASSVGTEPNEKLFF. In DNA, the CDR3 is TGTGCCAGCAGCGTAGGGACAGAACCTAATGAAAAACTGTTTTTT.

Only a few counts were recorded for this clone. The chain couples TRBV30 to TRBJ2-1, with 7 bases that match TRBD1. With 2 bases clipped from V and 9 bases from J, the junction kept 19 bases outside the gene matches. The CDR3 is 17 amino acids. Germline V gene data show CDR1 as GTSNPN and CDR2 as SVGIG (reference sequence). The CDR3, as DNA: TGTGCCTGGAGTCCACGAAAGGGGACGACAGGGCGAGGTGAGCAGTTCTTC. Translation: CAWSPRKGTTGRGEQFF.

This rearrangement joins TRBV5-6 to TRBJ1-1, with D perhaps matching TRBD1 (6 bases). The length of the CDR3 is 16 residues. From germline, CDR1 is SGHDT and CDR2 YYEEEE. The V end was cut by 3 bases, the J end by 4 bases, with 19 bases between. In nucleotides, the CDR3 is TGTGCCAGCAGCTCGTTCGGGGGGGCTTCTTTCACTGAAGCTTTCTTT. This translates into CASSSFGGASFTEAFF.

In nucleotides, the CDR3 is TGCGCCAGCAGTAGGGCTAGCGGGACCACAGATACGCAGTATTTT. Protein sequence: CASSRASGTTDTQYF. The chain couples TRBV5-1 to TRBJ2-3, with 9 nucleotides matching TRBD2. Germline-derived CDR1 and CDR2 are SGHRS and YFSETQ. Unmatched junction bases numbered 6, after V lost 5 bases and J lost 2 bases. The CDR3 spans 15 residues.

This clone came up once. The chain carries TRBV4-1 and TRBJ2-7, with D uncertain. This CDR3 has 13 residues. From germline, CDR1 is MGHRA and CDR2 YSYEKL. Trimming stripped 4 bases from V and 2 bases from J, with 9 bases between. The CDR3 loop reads CASSPEPTYEQYF. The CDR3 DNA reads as TGCGCCAGCAGCCCGGAGCCCACCTACGAGCAGTACTTC.